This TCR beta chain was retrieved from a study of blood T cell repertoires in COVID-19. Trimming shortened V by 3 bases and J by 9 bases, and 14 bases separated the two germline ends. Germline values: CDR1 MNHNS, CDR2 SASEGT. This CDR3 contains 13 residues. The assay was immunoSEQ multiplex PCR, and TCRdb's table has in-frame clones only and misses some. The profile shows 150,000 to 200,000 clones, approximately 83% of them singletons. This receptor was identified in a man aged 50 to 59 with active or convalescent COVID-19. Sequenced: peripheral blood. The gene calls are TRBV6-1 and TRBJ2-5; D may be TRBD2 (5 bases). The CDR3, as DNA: TGTGCCAGCAGTGAGTTGGACTGGGCGGCCCAGTACTTC. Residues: CASSELDWAAQYF.